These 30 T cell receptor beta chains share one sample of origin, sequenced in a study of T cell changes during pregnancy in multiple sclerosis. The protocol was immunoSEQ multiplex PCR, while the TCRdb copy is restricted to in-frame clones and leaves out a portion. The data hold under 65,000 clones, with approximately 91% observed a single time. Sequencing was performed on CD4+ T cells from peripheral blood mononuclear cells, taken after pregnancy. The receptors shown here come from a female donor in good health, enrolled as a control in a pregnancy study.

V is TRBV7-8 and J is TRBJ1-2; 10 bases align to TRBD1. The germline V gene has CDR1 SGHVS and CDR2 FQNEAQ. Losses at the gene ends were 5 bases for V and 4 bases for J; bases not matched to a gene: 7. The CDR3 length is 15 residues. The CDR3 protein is CASSPDRGRSYGYTF. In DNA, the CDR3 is TGTGCCAGCAGCCCTGACAGGGGGCGCAGCTATGGCTACACCTTC.

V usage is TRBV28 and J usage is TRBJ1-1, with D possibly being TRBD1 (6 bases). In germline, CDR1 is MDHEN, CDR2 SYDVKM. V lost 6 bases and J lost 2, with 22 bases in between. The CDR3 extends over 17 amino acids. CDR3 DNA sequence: TGTGCCAGCAGAATGAATCGATTGGACAGACAAAACACTGAAGCTTTCTTT. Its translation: CASRMNRLDRQNTEAFF.

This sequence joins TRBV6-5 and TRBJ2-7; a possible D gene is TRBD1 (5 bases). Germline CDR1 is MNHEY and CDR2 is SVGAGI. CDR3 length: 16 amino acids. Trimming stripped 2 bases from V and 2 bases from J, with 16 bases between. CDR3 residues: CASSYEARVGAYEQYF. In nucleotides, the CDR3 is TGTGCCAGCAGTTACGAGGCCAGGGTAGGGGCCTACGAGCAGTACTTC.

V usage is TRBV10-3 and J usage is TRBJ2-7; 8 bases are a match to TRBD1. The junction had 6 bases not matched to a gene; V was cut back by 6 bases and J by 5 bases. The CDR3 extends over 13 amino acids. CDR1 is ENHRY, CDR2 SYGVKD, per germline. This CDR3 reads CAIRDRDIHEQYF. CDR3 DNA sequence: TGTGCCATCAGGGACAGGGATATACACGAGCAGTACTTC.

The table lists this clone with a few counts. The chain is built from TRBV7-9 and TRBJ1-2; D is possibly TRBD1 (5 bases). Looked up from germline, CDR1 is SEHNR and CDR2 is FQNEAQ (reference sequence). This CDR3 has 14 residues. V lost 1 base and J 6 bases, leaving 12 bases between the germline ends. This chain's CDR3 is CASSLGAGPDGYTF. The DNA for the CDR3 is TGTGCCAGCAGCTTAGGGGCAGGGCCGGATGGCTACACCTTC.

This chain's CDR3 is CASSLGAVMTDTQYF. The DNA for the CDR3 is TGTGCCAGCAGTTTAGGAGCAGTGATGACAGATACGCAGTATTTT. The rearrangement joins TRBV27 to TRBJ2-3; D call uncertain. The V gene's germline CDR1 is MNHEY and CDR2 SMNVEV (reference sequence). The CDR3 contains 15 residues. V lost 2 bases and J lost 3, with 12 bases in between.

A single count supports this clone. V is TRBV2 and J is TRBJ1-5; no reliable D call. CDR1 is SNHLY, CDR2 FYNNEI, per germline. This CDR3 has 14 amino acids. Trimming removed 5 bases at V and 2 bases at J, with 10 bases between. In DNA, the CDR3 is TGTGCCAGCAGTTTTGACGGGGGCAATCAGCCCCAGCATTTT. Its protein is CASSFDGGNQPQHF.

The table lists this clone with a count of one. CDR3 DNA: TGTGCCAGCAGCTTGGACAGATCGAACACCGGGGAGCTGTTTTTT. It yields the protein CASSLDRSNTGELFF. V and J are TRBV5-5 and TRBJ2-2; unclear D gene. V dropped 0 bases and J dropped 0 bases, with 6 bases sitting between them. CDR1 and CDR2 (germline): SGHKS, YYEKEE (reference sequence). The CDR3 totals 15 residues.

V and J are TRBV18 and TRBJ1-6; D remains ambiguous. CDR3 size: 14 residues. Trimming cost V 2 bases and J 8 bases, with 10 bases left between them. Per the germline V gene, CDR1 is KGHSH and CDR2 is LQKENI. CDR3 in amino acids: CASSPAVRDSPLHF. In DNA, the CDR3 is TGTGCCAGCTCACCAGCGGTCCGGGATTCACCCCTCCACTTT.

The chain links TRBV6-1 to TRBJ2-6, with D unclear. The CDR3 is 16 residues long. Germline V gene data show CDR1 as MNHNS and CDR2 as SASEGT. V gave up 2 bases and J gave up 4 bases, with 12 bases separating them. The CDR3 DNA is TGTGCCAGCAGTGAATTGCGGCAGCTAGGGGCCAACGTCCTGACTTTC. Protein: CASSELRQLGANVLTF.

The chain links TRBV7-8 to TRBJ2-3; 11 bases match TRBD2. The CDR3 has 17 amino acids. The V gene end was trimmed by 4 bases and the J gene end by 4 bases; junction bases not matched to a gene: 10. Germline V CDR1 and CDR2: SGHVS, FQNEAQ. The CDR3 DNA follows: TGTGCCAGCAGCTCGGACTTTAGCGGGGGGGCGGCAGATACGCAGTATTTT. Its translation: CASSSDFSGGAADTQYF.

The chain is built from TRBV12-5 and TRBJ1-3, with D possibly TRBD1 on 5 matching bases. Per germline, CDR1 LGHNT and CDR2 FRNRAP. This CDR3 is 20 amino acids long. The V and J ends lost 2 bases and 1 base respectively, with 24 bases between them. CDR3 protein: CASGLKFGEGSYWSGNTIYF. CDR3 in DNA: TGTGCTAGTGGTTTGAAATTTGGGGAGGGGAGCTATTGGTCTGGAAACACCATATATTTT.

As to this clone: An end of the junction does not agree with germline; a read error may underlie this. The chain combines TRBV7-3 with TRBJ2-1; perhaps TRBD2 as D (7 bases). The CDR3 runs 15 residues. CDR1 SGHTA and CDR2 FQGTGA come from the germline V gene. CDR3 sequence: CASSLIGGAYHEQFF. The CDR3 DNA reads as TGTGCCAGCAGCTTAATAGGGGGGGCCTACCATGAGCAGTTCTTC.

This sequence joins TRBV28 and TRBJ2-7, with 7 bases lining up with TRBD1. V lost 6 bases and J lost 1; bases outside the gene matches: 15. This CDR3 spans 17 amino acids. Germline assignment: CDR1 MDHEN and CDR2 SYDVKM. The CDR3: CASSSGQAWPPSYEQYF. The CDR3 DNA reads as TGTGCCAGCAGCTCAGGACAGGCCTGGCCCCCTTCCTACGAGCAGTACTTC.

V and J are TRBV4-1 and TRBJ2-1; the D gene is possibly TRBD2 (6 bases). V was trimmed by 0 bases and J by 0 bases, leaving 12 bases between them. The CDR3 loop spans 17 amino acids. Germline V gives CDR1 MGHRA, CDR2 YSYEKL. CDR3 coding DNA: TGCGCCAGCAGCCAAGATCAACGGGAGAGCTCCTACAATGAGCAGTTCTTC. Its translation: CASSQDQRESSYNEQFF.

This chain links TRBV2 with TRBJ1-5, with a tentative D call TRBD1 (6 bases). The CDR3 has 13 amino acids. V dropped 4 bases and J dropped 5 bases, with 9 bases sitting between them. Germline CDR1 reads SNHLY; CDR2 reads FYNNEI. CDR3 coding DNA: TGTGCCAGCAGTGGGGACATCTATCAGCCCCAGCATTTT. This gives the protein CASSGDIYQPQHF.

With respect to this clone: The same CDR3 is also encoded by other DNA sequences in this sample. The CDR3 loop reads CASSGGQNQPQHF. As DNA, the CDR3 is TGCGCCAGCAGCGGGGGACAGAATCAGCCCCAGCATTTT. The chain links TRBV5-1 to TRBJ1-5; 7 nucleotides align to TRBD1. The CDR3 length is 13 residues. Germline CDR1 and CDR2: SGHRS and YFSETQ. V lost 4 bases, J lost 4 bases, and 2 bases stayed unmatched.

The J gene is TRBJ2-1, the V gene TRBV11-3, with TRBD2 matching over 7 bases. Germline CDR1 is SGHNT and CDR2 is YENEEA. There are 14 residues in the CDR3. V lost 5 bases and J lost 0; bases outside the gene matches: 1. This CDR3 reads CASSRTSSYNEQFF. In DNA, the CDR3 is TGTGCCAGCAGCCGGACTAGCTCCTACAATGAGCAGTTCTTC.

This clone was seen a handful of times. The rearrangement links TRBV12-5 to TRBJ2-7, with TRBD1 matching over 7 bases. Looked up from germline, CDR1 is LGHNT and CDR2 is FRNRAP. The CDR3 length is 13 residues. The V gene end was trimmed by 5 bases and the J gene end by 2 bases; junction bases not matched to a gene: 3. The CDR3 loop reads CASGLGTAYEQYF. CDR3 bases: TGTGCTAGTGGTCTCGGGACAGCCTACGAGCAGTACTTC.

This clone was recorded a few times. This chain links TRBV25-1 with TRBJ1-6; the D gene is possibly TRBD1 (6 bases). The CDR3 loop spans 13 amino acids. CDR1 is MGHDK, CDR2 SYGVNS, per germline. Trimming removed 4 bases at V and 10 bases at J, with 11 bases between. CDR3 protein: CASSGGGRSPLHF. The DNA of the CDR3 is TGTGCCAGCAGTGGGGGGGGCAGGTCACCCCTCCACTTT.

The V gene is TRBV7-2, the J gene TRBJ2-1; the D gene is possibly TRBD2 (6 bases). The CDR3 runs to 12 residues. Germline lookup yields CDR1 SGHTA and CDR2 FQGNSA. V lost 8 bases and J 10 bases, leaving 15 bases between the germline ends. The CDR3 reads CASLTSSREQFF. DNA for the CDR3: TGTGCCAGCCTTACTAGCTCTCGGGAGCAGTTCTTC.

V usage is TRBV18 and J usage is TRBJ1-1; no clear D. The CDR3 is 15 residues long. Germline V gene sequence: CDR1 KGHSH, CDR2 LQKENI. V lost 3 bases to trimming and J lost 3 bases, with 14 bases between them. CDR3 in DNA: TGTGCCAGCTCACCCTGGACTGGGCCGGACACTGAAGCTTTCTTT. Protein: CASSPWTGPDTEAFF. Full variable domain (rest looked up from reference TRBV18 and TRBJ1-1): NAGVMQNPRHLVRRRGQEARLRCSPMKGHSHVYWYRQLPEEGLKFMVYLQKENIIDESGMPKERFSAEFPKEGPSILRIQQVVRGDSAAYFCASSPWTGPDTEAFFGQGTRLTVV.

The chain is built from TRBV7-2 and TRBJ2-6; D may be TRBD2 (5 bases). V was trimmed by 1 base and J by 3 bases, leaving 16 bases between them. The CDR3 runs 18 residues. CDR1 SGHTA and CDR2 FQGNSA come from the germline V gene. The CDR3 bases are TGTGCCAGCAGCTTAGGCGGTAGCGCCTGGGATGGGGCCAACGTCCTGACTTTC. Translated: CASSLGGSAWDGANVLTF.

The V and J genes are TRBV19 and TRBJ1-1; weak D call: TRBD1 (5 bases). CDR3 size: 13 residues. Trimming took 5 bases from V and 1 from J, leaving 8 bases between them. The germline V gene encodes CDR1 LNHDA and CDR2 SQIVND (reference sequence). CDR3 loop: CASSHQGNTEAFF. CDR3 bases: TGTGCCAGTAGTCACCAGGGGAACACTGAAGCTTTCTTT.

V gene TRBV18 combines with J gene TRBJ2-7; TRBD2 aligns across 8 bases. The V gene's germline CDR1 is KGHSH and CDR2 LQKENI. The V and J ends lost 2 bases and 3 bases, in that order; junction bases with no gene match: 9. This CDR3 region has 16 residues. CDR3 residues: CASSPTMAGGGYEQYF. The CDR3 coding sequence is TGTGCCAGCTCACCAACTATGGCGGGAGGTGGCTACGAGCAGTACTTC.

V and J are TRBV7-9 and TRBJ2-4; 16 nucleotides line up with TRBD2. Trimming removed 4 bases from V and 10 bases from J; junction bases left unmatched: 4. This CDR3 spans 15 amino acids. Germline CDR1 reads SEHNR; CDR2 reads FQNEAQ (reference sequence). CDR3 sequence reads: CASSWGTSGGAIQYF. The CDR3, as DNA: TGTGCCAGCAGCTGGGGGACTAGCGGGGGGGCAATTCAGTACTTC. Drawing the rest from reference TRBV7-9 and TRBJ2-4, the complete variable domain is DTGVSQNPRHKITKRGQNVTFRCDPISEHNRLYWYRQTLGQGPEFLTYFQNEAQLEKSRLLSDRFSAERPKGSFSTLEIQRTEQGDSAMYLCASSWGTSGGAIQYFGAGTRLSVL.

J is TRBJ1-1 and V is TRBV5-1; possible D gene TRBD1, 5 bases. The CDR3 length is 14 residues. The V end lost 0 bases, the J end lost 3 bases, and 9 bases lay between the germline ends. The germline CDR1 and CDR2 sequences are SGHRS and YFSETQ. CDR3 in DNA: TGCGCCAGCAGCTTGGCCAGGGTAGACACTGAAGCTTTCTTT. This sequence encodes CASSLARVDTEAFF.

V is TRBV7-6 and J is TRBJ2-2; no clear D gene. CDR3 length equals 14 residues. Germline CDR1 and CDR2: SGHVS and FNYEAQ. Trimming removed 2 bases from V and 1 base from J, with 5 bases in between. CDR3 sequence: CASSLSGNTGELFF. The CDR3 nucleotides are TGTGCCAGCAGCTTATCGGGGAACACCGGGGAGCTGTTTTTT.

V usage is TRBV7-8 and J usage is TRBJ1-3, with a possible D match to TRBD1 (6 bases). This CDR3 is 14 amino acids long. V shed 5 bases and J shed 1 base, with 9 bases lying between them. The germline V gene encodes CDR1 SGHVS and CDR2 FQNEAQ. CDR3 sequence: CASSPRGSGNTIYF. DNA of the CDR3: TGTGCCAGCAGCCCAAGGGGGTCTGGAAACACCATATATTTT. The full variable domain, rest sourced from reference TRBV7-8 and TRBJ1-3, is GAGVSQSPRYKVAKRGQDVALRCDPISGHVSLFWYQQALGQGPEFLTYFQNEAQLDKSGLPSDRFFAERPEGSVSTLKIQRTQQEDSAVYLCASSPRGSGNTIYFGEGSWLTVV.

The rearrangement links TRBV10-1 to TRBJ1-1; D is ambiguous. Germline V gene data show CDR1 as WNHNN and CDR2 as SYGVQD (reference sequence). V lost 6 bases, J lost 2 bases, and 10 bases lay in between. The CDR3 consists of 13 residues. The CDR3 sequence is CASSGSLNTEAFF. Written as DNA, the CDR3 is TGCGCCAGCAGCGGGTCACTTAACACTGAAGCTTTCTTT.